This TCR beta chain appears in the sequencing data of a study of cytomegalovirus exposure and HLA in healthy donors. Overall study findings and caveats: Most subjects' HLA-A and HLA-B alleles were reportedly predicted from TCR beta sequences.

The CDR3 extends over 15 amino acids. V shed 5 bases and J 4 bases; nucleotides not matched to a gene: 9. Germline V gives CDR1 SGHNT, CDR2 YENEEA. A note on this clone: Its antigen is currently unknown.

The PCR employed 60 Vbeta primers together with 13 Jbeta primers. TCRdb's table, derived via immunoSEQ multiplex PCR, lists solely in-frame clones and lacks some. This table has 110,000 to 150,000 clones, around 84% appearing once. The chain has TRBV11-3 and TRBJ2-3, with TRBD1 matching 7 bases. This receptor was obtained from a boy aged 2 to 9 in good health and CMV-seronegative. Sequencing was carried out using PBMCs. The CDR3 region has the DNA TGTGCCAGCAGCCGAAGGCGAGGGGGCGCAGATACGCAGTATTTT. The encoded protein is CASSRRRGGADTQYF.